This TCR beta chain originates from a study of CD8 T cells in Susac syndrome. Random hexamers were used to reverse transcribe the RNA input (about 0.5 to 1 ug). Multiplex immunoSEQ PCR targeted 54 Vbeta and 13 Jbeta TCR beta segments. TCRdb reprocessed the immunoSEQ multiplex PCR reads with MiXCR, giving one entry per CDR3 protein. Of approximately 280,000 distinct CDR3 sequences in the sample, approximately 85% were seen once. The multiple sclerosis controls, all treatment-naive patients, had relapsing-remitting disease that was stable or active. Trimming took 2 bases from V and 8 from J, leaving 21 bases between them. From germline, CDR1 is MNHEY and CDR2 SMNVEV (reference sequence). CDR3 length: 16 residues.

V is TRBV27 and J is TRBJ1-2, with D tentatively TRBD1 (5 bases). Sample: CD8+ T cells from PBMCs. The TCR was taken from a human donor with multiple sclerosis. In nucleotides, the CDR3 is TGTGCCAGCAGTTTAAACCCTCGTGGCAGGGAAGGAGGCTACACCTTC. Translating gives CASSLNPRGREGGYTF.